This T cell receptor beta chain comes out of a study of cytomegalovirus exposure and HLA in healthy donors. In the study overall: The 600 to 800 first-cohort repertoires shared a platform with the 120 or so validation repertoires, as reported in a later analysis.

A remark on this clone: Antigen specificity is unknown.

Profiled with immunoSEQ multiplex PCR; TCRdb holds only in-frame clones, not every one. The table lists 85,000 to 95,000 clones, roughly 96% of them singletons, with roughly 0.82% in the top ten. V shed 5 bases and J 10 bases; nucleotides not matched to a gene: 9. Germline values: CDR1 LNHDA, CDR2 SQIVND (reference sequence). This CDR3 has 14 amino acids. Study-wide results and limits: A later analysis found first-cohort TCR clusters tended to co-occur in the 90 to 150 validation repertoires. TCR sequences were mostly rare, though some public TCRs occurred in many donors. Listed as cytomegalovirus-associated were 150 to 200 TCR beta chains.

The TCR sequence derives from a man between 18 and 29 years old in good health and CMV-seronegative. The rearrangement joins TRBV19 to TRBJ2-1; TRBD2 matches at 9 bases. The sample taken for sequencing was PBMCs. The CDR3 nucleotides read TGTGCCAGTAGTGAAGGGACTAGCTTCGGGGAGCAGTTCTTC. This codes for CASSEGTSFGEQFF.